This T cell receptor beta chain appears in the sequencing data of a study of blood T cell repertoires in COVID-19 (TCRdb year 2020). At the level of the whole study: Recovered participants in ImmuneRACE Cohort 3 were defined by two consecutive negative NP/OP PCR tests, clearance by a healthcare professional, or resolution of symptoms. Collaborator samples came from the United States, Italy and Spain and covered acute and convalescent phases of COVID-19. The prospective study material was composed of cDNA or gDNA derived from T cells, B-cell-depleted T cells, or PBMCs. The dataset comprised deeply sampled blood TCRbeta repertoires from subjects exposed to, actively infected with, or recovered from COVID-19. The repertoires were released in a freely available public database intended as a resource for research on the immune response to SARS-CoV-2. The samples were drawn from the first 160 participants of the ongoing ImmuneRACE study and from under 1,500 subjects provided by 6 global collaborators. The sample metadata nearly always contained a de-identified subject ID, COVID-19 status, age in years and sex. HLA class I and class II types, where available, came from metadata supplied by the sample provider rather than from assay-based typing. General study outcomes and caveats: The amount of clinical and demographic metadata varied by source and participant and was provided uncurated.

The germline V gene yields SQVTM for CDR1 and ANQGSEA for CDR2. Counted from cysteine to phenylalanine, this CDR3 has 13 amino acids. Only CDR3 DNA is held: 39 bases, read in frame from base 1. V and J are trimmed by 6 bases and 4 bases, and the gene matches miss 6 bases of the junction. TCRbeta CDR3 regions were amplified from genomic DNA using the immunoSEQ Assay, a bias-controlled multiplex PCR. The published analysis was carried out like this. Within the assay, amplification of reference gene primers was used to estimate how many nucleated cells each sample contained. To quantify the absolute abundance of each unique TCRbeta CDR3 rearrangement, sequence reads were collapsed and filtered. Productive Simpson clonality was computed per sample as the square root of Simpson's diversity index over productive rearrangements. TCRdb obtained this table from immuneACCESS and retained in-frame rearrangements with V and J assigned. These tables miss some clones; where compared with another copy, unresolved V genes account for less than half of the shortfall, and the remainder is unexplained. That table is the source of V, J and clone size, and D and trimming were worked out from the DNA. Within this sample are a few hundred thousand clones, with 70% to 90% of them counted one time only. Approximately 1.8% of the sample goes to the ten largest clones.

Participants in the prospective study were enrolled through a virtual design, were aged 18 to 89 years, and lived in under 25 United States geographic areas. In the prospective study, cohorts were assigned on the basis of participant-reported clinical history obtained from a screening survey and a study questionnaire. In the prospective study, whole blood, serum and a nasopharyngeal or oropharyngeal swab were collected from each participant by mobile phlebotomists. Prospective study participants could optionally give additional blood draws and questionnaires over a 2-month period. Before DNA extraction, blood samples from the prospective study were shipped at room temperature or frozen. On this clone: It has no known antigen specificity. Per-base qualities were not stored, and no clone one base away is much larger.

This receptor was identified in a man aged 40-49 years in a cohort exposed to, infected with or recovered from COVID-19 (not recorded which). Sequencing was done on a sample of PBMCs or T cells enriched from blood (not recorded which). The chain employs TRBV29-1 and TRBJ2-5; 9 of the junction bases match TRBD1. The CDR3 has the sequence CSVGTGNRETQYF. DNA sequence: TGCAGCGTCGGGACAGGGAATCGAGAGACCCAGTACTTC.